The T cell receptor beta chain under discussion was sequenced for a study of metastatic and nonmetastatic thyroid tumors. No patient had received any treatment before thyroid surgery. TCRdb re-called the PCR reads with MiXCR. The top ten clones hold about 43% of a sample with roughly 28,000 clones, less than 25% of them seen once. In germline, CDR1 is SGHVS, CDR2 FNYEAQ. V dropped 2 bases and J dropped 2 bases, with 3 bases sitting between them. The CDR3 extends over 12 amino acids. This clone was seen a few times. The material sequenced was blood. This receptor was obtained from a female donor with papillary thyroid cancer or a benign thyroid nodule (not recorded which). Some clones in this sample may be carry-over from other donors' samples. The chain links TRBV7-6 to TRBJ2-5; no reliable D call. CDR3 protein: CASSLLQETQYF. DNA of the CDR3: TGTGCCAGCAGCTTATTACAAGAGACCCAGTACTTC.